These 32 T cell receptor beta chains were all obtained from the same sample, sequenced in a study of T cell repertoires in cytomegalovirus infection. TCRdb independently ran MiXCR on the reads; one entry per CDR3 protein. The table has around 210,000 distinct CDR3 sequences, about 5.9% seen once. Sequencing was carried out using PBMCs. These receptors came from a human donor in good health (CMV status not recorded). Some clones in this sample may be carry-over from other donors' samples.

At least ten counts were recorded for this clonotype. The rearrangement links TRBV29-1 to TRBJ2-3; 12 nucleotides agree with TRBD2. The ends lost 4 bases at V and 5 bases at J; junction bases unmatched: 13. Germline CDR1 SQVTM, CDR2 ANQGSEA. The CDR3 length is 17 residues. CDR3 nucleotides: TGCAGCGTTGCCCATCGGCTAGCGGGGGGGATGAGAGATACGCAGTATTTT. Translation gives CSVAHRLAGGMRDTQYF.

This clonotype has a count of ten or more. CDR3 in DNA: TGCGCCAGCAGCTTGGTTTGGTCGGCAGAGCAGTACTTC. Translating it yields CASSLVWSAEQYF. The gene calls are TRBV5-1 and TRBJ2-7; D is uncertain. The germline CDR1 and CDR2 sequences are SGHRS and YFSETQ. V was cut by 0 bases and J by 7 bases, with 11 bases left in between. The CDR3 is 13 amino acids.

This clonotype came up many times. V is TRBV29-1 and J is TRBJ2-7; D not resolved. This CDR3 spans 12 amino acids. Looked up from germline, CDR1 is SQVTM and CDR2 is ANQGSEA. Trimming stripped 1 base from V and 2 bases from J, with 6 bases between. CDR3 residues: CSVEVRAYEQYF. The CDR3 DNA is TGCAGCGTTGAAGTCAGAGCCTACGAGCAGTACTTC.

This clonotype was seen only a few times. The chain links TRBV9 to TRBJ2-7, with D hard to call. Trimming cost V 2 bases and J 1 base, with 7 bases left between them. The CDR3 runs 13 residues. CDR1 and CDR2 from the germline V gene are SGDLS and YYNGEE. The CDR3 DNA reads as TGTGCCAGCAGCGTTGGGTGGTCCTACGAGCAGTACTTC. Its translation: CASSVGWSYEQYF.

This clonotype was detected ten times or more. The V call is TRBV25-1, the J call TRBJ1-2, with D tentatively TRBD1 (5 bases). V shed 1 base and J shed 8 bases, with 11 bases lying between them. CDR1 and CDR2 from the germline V gene are MGHDK and SYGVNS. The CDR3 extends over 13 amino acids. The CDR3 coding sequence is TGTGCCAGCAGTGAATTGCAGGGTGAGGGCTACACCTTC. Translated, it gives CASSELQGEGYTF.

In this sample, this clonotype turned up many times. This sequence joins TRBV7-2 and TRBJ2-5; no firm D call. In germline, CDR1 is SGHTA, CDR2 FQGNSA. The CDR3 runs to 13 residues. V lost 9 bases and J lost 0, with 11 bases in between. Here the CDR3 DNA reads TGTGCCAGTACCGGACGGCACCAAGAGACCCAGTACTTC. Protein sequence: CASTGRHQETQYF.

Many counts were recorded for this clonotype. The V and J genes are TRBV4-3 and TRBJ1-2; no clear D. Germline assignment: CDR1 LGHNA and CDR2 YSLEER. The ends were cut back, 0 bases at V and 6 bases at J, with 14 bases in the middle. The CDR3 sequence is 15 residues long. CDR3 in amino acids: CASSQDEPAGNGYTF. CDR3 bases: TGCGCCAGCAGCCAAGATGAACCGGCGGGAAATGGCTACACCTTC.

This clonotype was picked up many times. This rearrangement joins TRBV7-2 to TRBJ2-7; D remains ambiguous. CDR1 is SGHTA and CDR2 is FQGNSA in the germline V gene. V lost 1 base to trimming and J lost 5 bases, with 9 bases between them. This CDR3 contains 13 residues. This CDR3 reads CASSLDHPHEQYF. CDR3 sequence (DNA): TGTGCCAGCAGCTTAGATCACCCTCACGAGCAGTACTTC. The whole variable domain, remainder taken from reference TRBV7-2 and TRBJ2-7, is GAGVSQSPSNKVTEKGKDVELRCDPISGHTALYWYRQSLGQGLEFLIYFQGNSAPDKSGLPSDRFSAERTGGSVSTLTIQRTQQEDSAVYLCASSLDHPHEQYFGPGTRLTVT.

This clonotype was recorded at least ten times. CDR3: CASSSPGTGTYGYTF. CDR3 nucleotides: TGTGCCAGCAGCTCCCCCGGGACAGGAACCTATGGCTACACCTTC. V gene TRBV5-4 combines with J gene TRBJ1-2, with 8 positions matching TRBD1. Germline V CDR1 and CDR2: SGHNT, YYREEE (reference sequence). CDR3 length: 15 residues. V shed 3 bases, J shed 4 bases, and the junction held 8 bases outside the gene matches.

This clonotype was observed many times. This chain joins TRBV7-9 and TRBJ2-1, with D possibly TRBD2 on 5 matching bases. The germline V and J ends were trimmed by 5 bases and 6 bases, with 17 bases remaining between them. Germline V CDR1 and CDR2: SEHNR, FQNEAQ (reference sequence). The CDR3 runs 15 residues. The CDR3 region is CASSLQVASRNEQFF. CDR3 DNA sequence: TGTGCCAGCAGCCTCCAGGTGGCTAGCCGCAATGAGCAGTTCTTC.

This clonotype was seen repeatedly, ten times or more. The V call is TRBV2, the J call TRBJ2-7; the D gene is possibly TRBD1 (6 bases). Trimming removed 1 base at V and 8 bases at J, with 12 bases between. CDR1 is SNHLY and CDR2 is FYNNEI in the germline V gene. There are 13 residues in the CDR3. The CDR3 DNA is TGTGCCAGCAGTGAAGGGACCAGGGGAAAGCAGTACTTC. Translation: CASSEGTRGKQYF. The full variable domain, its missing parts supplied by reference TRBV2 and TRBJ2-7, is EPEVTQTPSHQVTQMGQEVILRCVPISNHLYFYWYRQILGQKVEFLVSFYNNEISEKSEIFDDQFSVERPDGSNFTLKIRSTKLEDSAMYFCASSEGTRGKQYFGPGTRLTVT.

This clonotype has at least ten counts. The rearrangement uses TRBV7-2 and TRBJ2-1; 9 bases are shared with TRBD2. Germline CDR1 is SGHTA and CDR2 is FQGNSA. The CDR3 runs to 15 residues. V was pared by 5 bases and J by 3 bases, with 5 bases of the junction left unmatched. The CDR3 protein is CASSPQRGVYNEQFF. In nucleotides, the CDR3 is TGTGCCAGCAGCCCCCAGCGGGGGGTCTACAATGAGCAGTTCTTC.

This clonotype was detected ten times or more. V usage is TRBV5-1 and J usage is TRBJ2-4, with D perhaps given as TRBD1 or TRBD2 (5 bases each). The CDR3 consists of 15 residues. CDR1 SGHRS and CDR2 YFSETQ come from the germline V gene. With 4 bases removed from V and 3 bases from J, the gap between germline ends came to 14 bases. The CDR3 DNA follows: TGCGCCAGCAGCGCGACCGGGACGGACAAAAACATTCAGTACTTC. It translates to CASSATGTDKNIQYF.

Only a few counts were recorded for this clonotype. The V and J genes are TRBV6-2 or TRBV6-3 and TRBJ2-7; 8 bases agree with TRBD1. V lost 4 bases to trimming and J lost 9 bases; unmatched junction nucleotides: 8. The CDR3 extends over 13 amino acids. The germline gives CDR1 MNHEY, CDR2 SVGEGT. The CDR3 sequence: CASSLAGGDWQYF. CDR3 DNA: TGTGCCAGCAGTTTGGCAGGGGGCGACTGGCAGTACTTC.

This clonotype has at least ten counts. This sequence joins TRBV7-2 and TRBJ1-5; no definite D call. Trimming took 3 bases from V and 5 from J, leaving 8 bases between them. Germline CDR1 SGHTA, CDR2 FQGNSA. The CDR3 loop spans 13 amino acids. The DNA of the CDR3 is TGTGCCAGCAGCTTCCTTGTGGATCAGCCCCAGCATTTT. Translation: CASSFLVDQPQHF.

As concerns this clonotype: Just one base apart from a much larger clone, this may be a read error. CDR3 in amino acids: CASSSGVGRRKKLFF. In DNA, the CDR3 is TGTGCCAGCAGCTCAGGCGTGGGTCGGAGGAAAAAACTGTTTTTT. The genes are TRBV9 and TRBJ1-4, with D unresolved. V lost 4 bases, J lost 9 bases, and 19 bases lay in between. The CDR3 contains 15 residues. CDR1 is SGDLS and CDR2 is YYNGEE in the germline V gene.

This clonotype was observed at least ten times. The chain employs TRBV6-2 or TRBV6-3 and TRBJ2-1; possibly TRBD1 for D (5 bases). Trimming took off 0 bases at V and 3 bases at J, with 12 bases between the two ends. This CDR3 is built from 16 residues. Germline loops: CDR1 MNHEY, CDR2 SVGEGT. The CDR3 DNA sequence: TGTGCCAGCAGTTACTCCCGCCGACAGAGCTACAATGAGCAGTTCTTC. Residues: CASSYSRRQSYNEQFF.

This clonotype came up many times. The V and J genes are TRBV6-2 or TRBV6-3 and TRBJ1-1; D perhaps matches TRBD1 (5 bases). V was pared by 9 bases and J by 7 bases, with 21 bases between. This CDR3 is built from 14 residues. Germline assignment: CDR1 MNHEY and CDR2 SVGEGT. As DNA, the CDR3 is TGTGCCAGTTTAGCCCGGGACCATATAAATGAAGCTTTCTTT. Protein product: CASLARDHINEAFF.

This clonotype was observed at least ten times. The CDR3: CASSIKDSYNTEAFF. Written as DNA, the CDR3 is TGTGCCAGCAGCATTAAGGACAGTTATAACACTGAAGCTTTCTTT. The J gene is TRBJ1-1, the V gene TRBV7-2; possible D gene TRBD1, 6 bases. The CDR3 runs to 15 residues. V was cut by 5 bases and J by 2 bases, with 15 bases left in between. Germline CDR1 is SGHTA and CDR2 is FQGNSA.

There are many counts of this clonotype. The chain combines TRBV7-8 with TRBJ2-3; the match to TRBD1 covers 7 bases. CDR1 is SGHVS, CDR2 FQNEAQ, per germline. The length of the CDR3 is 17 residues. V was pared by 5 bases and J by 3 bases, with 14 bases of the junction left unmatched. CDR3 region: CASSRPPRGGRTDTQYF. DNA of the CDR3: TGTGCCAGCAGCCGTCCCCCGCGAGGGGGCCGGACAGATACGCAGTATTTT. The whole variable domain, filled in from reference TRBV7-8 and TRBJ2-3, reads GAGVSQSPRYKVAKRGQDVALRCDPISGHVSLFWYQQALGQGPEFLTYFQNEAQLDKSGLPSDRFFAERPEGSVSTLKIQRTQQEDSAVYLCASSRPPRGGRTDTQYFGPGTRLTVL.

This rearrangement joins TRBV5-8 to TRBJ1-3; D ambiguous. Germline V gene lookup returns CDR1 SGHTS and CDR2 YDEGEE. The CDR3 runs to 15 residues. V shed 2 bases and J shed 4 bases, with 13 bases lying between them. The CDR3 nucleotides read TGTGCCAGCAGCTTCCCGTTGAGGTCGGGAAACACCATATATTTT. Translated, it gives CASSFPLRSGNTIYF.

This clonotype was picked up many times. The chain is built from TRBV28 and TRBJ1-6; D is unresolved. Trimming shortened V by 8 bases and J by 7 bases, and 9 bases separated the two germline ends. The CDR3 contains 12 residues. The germline CDR1 and CDR2 sequences are MDHEN and SYDVKM. The CDR3 spells CASFLRNSPLHF. For the CDR3, the DNA is TGTGCCAGCTTCTTAAGAAATTCACCCCTCCACTTT.

This clonotype was counted many times. The V gene is TRBV9, the J gene TRBJ2-1; TRBD2 matches at 8 bases. Trimming removed 4 bases from V and 2 bases from J; junction bases left unmatched: 8. In germline, CDR1 is SGDLS, CDR2 YYNGEE. The CDR3 length is 16 residues. This chain's CDR3 is CASSILTSGAYNEQFF. The CDR3 nucleotides are TGTGCCAGCAGCATACTCACTAGCGGAGCCTACAATGAGCAGTTCTTC.

This clonotype has a count of ten or more. This chain links TRBV20-1 with TRBJ2-1; 15 bases are a match to TRBD2. In germline, CDR1 is DFQATT, CDR2 SNEGSKA (reference sequence). Trimming at V came to 0 bases and at J to 9 bases, leaving 9 bases not matched to a gene. CDR3 length: 17 residues. This CDR3 is CSARDIRTSGGASEQFF. In DNA form, the CDR3 reads TGCAGTGCTAGAGATATTAGGACTAGCGGGGGGGCTAGTGAGCAGTTCTTC.

Ten or more counts support this clonotype. The chain employs TRBV28 and TRBJ1-6; D is ambiguous. Germline-derived CDR1 and CDR2 are MDHEN and SYDVKM. The CDR3 has 17 residues. V dropped 6 bases and J dropped 0 bases, with 15 bases sitting between them. The CDR3 region is CASSFLGIGSYNSPLHF. In DNA form, the CDR3 reads TGTGCCAGCAGCTTTTTAGGTATCGGCTCCTATAATTCACCCCTCCACTTT.

In its sample, this clonotype was seen a few times. The rearrangement links TRBV25-1 to TRBJ2-7, with unresolved D. The V end lost 7 bases, the J end lost 4 bases, and 14 bases lay between the germline ends. CDR1 MGHDK and CDR2 SYGVNS come from the germline V gene. The CDR3 runs to 13 residues. CDR3 coding DNA: TGTGCCAGCACTTCGCCCGGCGGATACGAGCAGTACTTC. It is translated as CASTSPGGYEQYF.

This clonotype has a count of ten or more. The chain couples TRBV7-9 to TRBJ1-2; possibly TRBD1 for D (5 bases). Germline V gene sequence: CDR1 SEHNR, CDR2 FQNEAQ (reference sequence). Between the trimmed V and J ends, which lost 3 bases and 4 bases, there was a span of 15 bases. The CDR3 contains 15 residues. CDR3 loop: CASSFGVPGAYGYTF. The CDR3 coding sequence is TGTGCCAGCAGCTTCGGTGTACCCGGGGCCTATGGCTACACCTTC.

The sample holds a few counts of this clonotype. This rearrangement joins TRBV5-5 to TRBJ2-5; TRBD1 agrees at 10 bases. With V trimmed by 0 bases and J by 4 bases, 3 bases remained unmatched. The CDR3 contains 15 residues. CDR1 is SGHKS, CDR2 YYEKEE, per germline (reference sequence). The CDR3 DNA reads as TGTGCCAGCAGCTTGGTCGGGGACAGGGGAGAGACCCAGTACTTC. Translated, it gives CASSLVGDRGETQYF.

This clonotype was detected once. This clone may be a read error of a much larger clone one base away. CDR3 sequence: CASRSLRGPGAFF. CDR3 coding DNA: TGTGCCAGCAGGAGCCTAAGGGGACCTGGAGCTTTCTTT. This chain uses TRBV2 with TRBJ1-1; maybe TRBD1 (5 bases). Germline V gene lookup returns CDR1 SNHLY and CDR2 FYNNEI. Trimming removed 6 bases at V and 10 bases at J, with 18 bases between. CDR3 length: 13 amino acids.

The table lists this clonotype with many counts. The rearrangement uses TRBV20-1 and TRBJ2-1; unclear D gene. CDR1 and CDR2 from the germline V gene are DFQATT and SNEGSKA (reference sequence). The CDR3 runs 15 residues. V lost 4 bases to trimming and J lost 4 bases, with 17 bases between them. The CDR3 DNA sequence: TGCAGTGCTATCCGTGCGGATGGGGTGTACAATGAGCAGTTCTTC. Translation: CSAIRADGVYNEQFF.

With regard to this clonotype: A single base separates this from a much larger clone, so it may be a read error. The chain has TRBV3-1 and TRBJ1-1; no clear D. Trimming shortened V by 5 bases and J by 6 bases, and 10 bases separated the two germline ends. Germline CDR1 is LGHDT and CDR2 is YNNKEL (reference sequence). The CDR3 is made up of 12 amino acids. The CDR3 DNA sequence: TGTGCCAGCAGCTACTTGGTATCTGAAGCTTTCTTT. This gives the protein CASSYLVSEAFF.

V gene TRBV27 combines with J gene TRBJ1-5; D ambiguous. The V end was cut by 5 bases, the J end by 1 base, with 15 bases between. This CDR3 is built from 16 residues. CDR1 is MNHEY, CDR2 SMNVEV, per germline (reference sequence). As DNA, the CDR3 is TGTGCCAGCAGTCCCTCATCGGGAGAAAGCAATCAGCCCCAGCATTTT. It yields the protein CASSPSSGESNQPQHF.